A single sample is the source of the 10 T cell receptor beta chains below, sequenced in a study of spatial heterogeneity in lung cancer. MiXCR, run by TCRdb on the 5' RACE reads, gives a single entry per CDR3 protein. Here the sample spans a few thousand distinct CDR3 sequences, 16% being singletons. Indicated time point: sample taken at primary tumor resection. Whole RNA was taken from tumor, nontumor lung or frozen PBMC; it was then sequenced unsorted. The sequenced sample was PBMCs, obtained at surgery. The receptors were gathered from a male donor with early-stage non-small cell lung cancer.

The rearrangement joins TRBV7-8 to TRBJ1-1; TRBD1 is a possible D gene (5 bases). Trimming took off 4 bases at V and 3 bases at J, with 12 bases between the two ends. This CDR3 spans 14 amino acids. Germline CDR1 is SGHVS and CDR2 is FQNEAQ. The CDR3 DNA is TGTGCCAGCAGCTCTCAGGGAGGGGACACTGAAGCTTTCTTT. Amino acids: CASSSQGGDTEAFF.

This clonotype was observed many times. The genes are TRBV14 and TRBJ2-7; 8 positions agree with TRBD1. Germline lookup yields CDR1 SGHDN and CDR2 FVKESK. The CDR3 has 14 residues. V shed 4 bases, J shed 2 bases, and the junction held 4 bases outside the gene matches. This CDR3 is CASSRQGSPYEQYF. In DNA form, the CDR3 reads TGTGCCAGCAGCCGACAGGGGAGCCCCTACGAGCAGTACTTC.

By its share, this clonotype is medium-sized (0.01 to 0.1%). This chain joins TRBV5-1 and TRBJ2-5, with 10 bases lining up with TRBD2. There are 16 residues in the CDR3. V shed 5 bases, J shed 4 bases, and the junction held 11 bases outside the gene matches. Looked up from germline, CDR1 is SGHRS and CDR2 is YFSETQ. The CDR3 spells CASRSTPGLALETQYF. The CDR3 region has the DNA TGCGCCAGCAGATCTACTCCGGGACTAGCGTTAGAGACCCAGTACTTC.

This clonotype ranks as medium-sized. The chain is built from TRBV5-1 and TRBJ1-1; possibly TRBD1 for D (6 bases). Germline assignment: CDR1 SGHRS and CDR2 YFSETQ. This CDR3 has 14 residues. Trimming took off 2 bases at V and 4 bases at J, with 12 bases between the two ends. Here the CDR3 reads CASSLYREGTEAFF. The DNA for the CDR3 is TGCGCCAGCAGCTTATACAGGGAGGGCACTGAAGCTTTCTTT. The full variable domain, completed using reference TRBV5-1 and TRBJ1-1, is KAGVTQTPRYLIKTRGQQVTLSCSPISGHRSVSWYQQTPGQGLQFLFEYFSETQRNKGNFPGRFSGRQFSNSRSEMNVSTLELGDSALYLCASSLYREGTEAFFGQGTRLTVV.

This clonotype is termed medium-sized (0.01 to 0.1%). CDR3 residues: CASSSDRTQYF. CDR3 DNA sequence: TGTGCCAGCAGTTCGGACAGAACGCAGTACTTC. V gene TRBV27 combines with J gene TRBJ2-7; D perhaps matches TRBD1 (6 bases). The CDR3 is 11 amino acids. Trimming stripped 4 bases from V and 9 bases from J, with 10 bases between. Per the germline V gene, CDR1 is MNHEY and CDR2 is SMNVEV (reference sequence).

By sample fraction, this clonotype is medium-sized. The chain recombines TRBV18 with TRBJ1-6; D perhaps matches TRBD1 (5 bases). V lost 4 bases, J lost 7 bases, and 14 bases lay in between. Per the germline V gene, CDR1 is KGHSH and CDR2 is LQKENI. This CDR3 region has 15 residues. The CDR3 sequence: CASSLSGSINSPLHF. CDR3 nucleotide sequence: TGTGCCAGCTCACTTTCAGGGTCCATCAATTCACCCCTCCACTTT.

J is TRBJ2-4 and V is TRBV20-1; 8 nucleotides line up with TRBD1. Losses at the gene ends were 6 bases for V and 8 bases for J; bases not matched to a gene: 9. CDR1 DFQATT and CDR2 SNEGSKA come from the germline V gene (reference sequence). The CDR3 is made up of 13 amino acids. The CDR3 reads CSALDRVGDIQYF. The CDR3 coding sequence is TGCAGTGCCCTGGACAGGGTCGGAGACATTCAGTACTTC.

In its sample, this clonotype is medium-sized. The J gene is TRBJ2-7, the V gene TRBV5-1, with 7 positions matching TRBD1. This CDR3 contains 15 residues. From germline, CDR1 is SGHRS and CDR2 YFSETQ. The junction had 7 bases not matched to a gene; V was cut back by 4 bases and J by 0 bases. CDR3 region: CASSTKQGPSYEQYF. The DNA for the CDR3 is TGCGCCAGCAGCACTAAACAGGGGCCCTCCTACGAGCAGTACTTC. The full variable domain, rest sourced from reference TRBV5-1 and TRBJ2-7, is KAGVTQTPRYLIKTRGQQVTLSCSPISGHRSVSWYQQTPGQGLQFLFEYFSETQRNKGNFPGRFSGRQFSNSRSEMNVSTLELGDSALYLCASSTKQGPSYEQYFGPGTRLTVT.

In this sample, this clonotype is medium-sized. CDR3 sequence: CASSQYGSGGTDTQYF. CDR3 nucleotides: TGTGCCAGCAGCCAATACGGTAGCGGGGGCACAGATACGCAGTATTTT. The chain combines TRBV6-2 or TRBV6-3 with TRBJ2-3; 8 bases are shared with TRBD2. Germline assignment: CDR1 MNHEY and CDR2 SVGEGT. CDR3 size: 16 residues. The V and J ends lost 6 bases and 1 base, in that order; junction bases with no gene match: 9.

The rearrangement links TRBV7-2 to TRBJ1-3; 9 positions match TRBD1. CDR3 size: 15 residues. J gave up 4 bases and V 4 bases, and 5 bases lay outside the gene matches. Germline CDR1 reads SGHTA; CDR2 reads FQGNSA. The CDR3 coding sequence is TGTGCCAGCAGCTCCGGGACAGGGTACGGAAACACCATATATTTT. Amino acids: CASSSGTGYGNTIYF.